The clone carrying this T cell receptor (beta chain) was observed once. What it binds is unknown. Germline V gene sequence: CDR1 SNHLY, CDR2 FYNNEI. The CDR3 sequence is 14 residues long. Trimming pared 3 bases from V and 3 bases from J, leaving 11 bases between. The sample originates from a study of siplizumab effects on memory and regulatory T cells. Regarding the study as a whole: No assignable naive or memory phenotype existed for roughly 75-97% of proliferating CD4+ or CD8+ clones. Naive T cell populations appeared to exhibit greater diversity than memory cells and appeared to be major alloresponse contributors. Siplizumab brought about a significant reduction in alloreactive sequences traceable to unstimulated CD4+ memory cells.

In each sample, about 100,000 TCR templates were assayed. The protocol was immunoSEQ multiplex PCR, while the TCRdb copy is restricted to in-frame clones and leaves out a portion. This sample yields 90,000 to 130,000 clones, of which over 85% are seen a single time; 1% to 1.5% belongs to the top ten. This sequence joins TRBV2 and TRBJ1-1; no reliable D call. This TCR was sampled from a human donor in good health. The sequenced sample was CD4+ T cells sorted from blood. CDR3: CASSEQNKYTEAFF. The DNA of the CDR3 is TGTGCCAGCAGTGAGCAGAATAAATACACTGAAGCTTTCTTT.